The present T cell receptor (beta chain) was sequenced within a study of tumor-infiltrating lymphocytes in primary liver carcinoma. Study overall: Stage T1-T3 N0M0 tumors measured about 4.2 to 11 cm at most.

Regarding the study as a whole: Tumor-adjacent and tumor-blood pairs showed less overlap than tumor region pairs.

A primer matching the constant region was used to make TCR beta cDNA from 450 to 550 ng of total RNA. A slightly modified ARM-PCR protocol with three nested multiplex PCR rounds produced these TCR beta libraries. Primers for the first two PCR rounds were TRBV1-TRBV30 forward primers and a C-beta reverse primer (about 9 cycles per round). A single record per CDR3 protein comes from TCRdb applying MiXCR to the multiplex PCR reads. The repertoire has 150,000 to 200,000 distinct CDR3 sequences, about 82% of them found once; the top ten carry 15% to 20%. To note about this clonotype: Its antigen remains unidentified. The junction departs from germline at one end; a sequencing error may be responsible.

Co-extraction of RNA and DNA was performed on roughly 17-32 mg of unsorted bulk tissue. Germline V CDR1 and CDR2: LGHNA, YNFKEQ. The CDR3 has 15 residues. The receptor was derived from a man aged 35 to 55 with primary liver carcinoma and hepatitis B virus infection. The V gene is TRBV4-2, the J gene TRBJ2-3, with 7 bases matching TRBD1. The sequenced material came from tumor tissue from primary liver carcinoma. This CDR3 reads CASNQDEGGADTQYF. CDR3 sequence (DNA): TGTGCCAGCAACCAAGACGAAGGGGGCGCAGATACGCAGTATTTT.